This T cell receptor beta chain came from a study of T-cell reconstitution after alpha-beta-depleted transplantation in children (dated by TCRdb to the mid-2010s). About the investigation overall: Using TCR repertoire profiling, the study followed T-cell immune reconstitution in a quantitative way in children after TCRalphabeta/CD19-depleted allogeneic hematopoietic cell transplantation.

The label giving this sample's treatment or condition can be read as: allogeneic hematopoietic cell transplantation with graft depleted of TCRalphabeta T cells and CD19 B cells. Transplant recipients were children who received TCRalphabeta/CD19-depleted allogeneic hematopoietic cell grafts. The protocol used for the library was PCR. The instrument given in TCRdb is Illumina HiSeq 2500. TCR libraries were prepared with molecular barcoding, using unique molecular identifiers to normalize TCRbeta repertoire quantification. TCRdb trimmed public reads at Q25 via fastp, called clones via MiXCR and kept in-frame beta chains. Under each unique CDR3 protein, matching rows form one entry showing the most common genes and DNA. Recorded for this sample are approximately 300,000 distinct CDR3 sequences; roughly 7.8% of them occurred a single time. The ten top clones hold about 8.2% of the sample. The germline V gene encodes CDR1 SGDLS and CDR2 YYNGEE. Ends trimmed: V by 2 bases, J by 8 bases; bases unmatched to a gene: 15. Reading from cysteine to phenylalanine, the CDR3 counts 16 amino acids. Of all the DNA, just the CDR3 is kept, 48 bases in frame from base 1.

The table lists this clonotype with a few counts. It has no known antigen specificity. Base quality data are lacking; no much larger clone is found one base away. Here is what the overall study found, with its caveats: The apparently early alphabetaT-cell count recovery about two months after transplant was reportedly dependent on only several hundred rapidly expanded clones derived from non-depleted graft cells. In some patients, high TCRbeta diversity at day 60 was attributed to recipient T cells and intrathymic progenitors that had survived conditioning. Over subsequent months, a decline in hyperexpanded clone frequencies was noted, and after one year, T-cell counts and TCRbeta diversity were mostly ascribed to newly produced T cells.

The receptor was derived from a female patient aged 2-10 years who had a stem cell transplant for Fanconi anemia, so the T cells may come from the graft donor. Sample: peripheral blood, taken 360 days after TCRalphabeta/CD19-depleted stem cell transplant. The sequence links TRBV9 to TRBJ2-5, and 7 bases in between align with TRBD2. The sequenced DNA is TGTGCCAGCAGCGTTGGGGTCGGGAGGCCCGCCCAAACCCAGTACTTC. Translated, it reads CASSVGVGRPAQTQYF.